The rows below give T cell receptor beta chains drawn from one sample of a study of OX40 agonist ivuxolimab in advanced cancers. TCRdb's copy holds only in-frame clones and misses some; the assay was immunoSEQ multiplex PCR. The sample shows approximately 15,000 clones, 65% to 80% of them seen only once. The sequencing here drew on CD4+ or CD8+ T cells sorted from blood, taken in a trial of the OX40 agonist ivuxolimab. The receptors here all came from an adult with an advanced solid tumor such as melanoma, head and neck, liver or kidney cancer. Each CDR3 is given with its conserved first and last residue. The D gene is left open where the match is weak. Only some rows state a clone size, as once, few, many or a class for expanded clones.

J: TRBJ2-4
V: TRBV15
D: .
size: .
DNA: TGTGCCACCAGCAGGCCTCGGGCGCGGGAAAACATTCAGTACTTC
CDR3: CATSRPRARENIQYF

J: TRBJ1-5
V: TRBV12-1
D: .
size: .
DNA: TGTGCCAGCAGCTGGACACCGAAGGGCAATCAGCCCCAGCATTTT
CDR3: CASSWTPKGNQPQHF

J: TRBJ2-1
V: TRBV7-9
D: TRBD2
size: medium-sized
DNA: TGTGCCAGCAGCTTAGCGGCTAGCGGGAGGTTCGCGTCCTACAATGAGCAGTTCTTC
CDR3: CASSLAASGRFASYNEQFF

J: TRBJ2-5
V: TRBV5-1
D: TRBD2
size: .
DNA: TGCGCCAGCAGCTCGGGACTAGCGGGAGGTTGGGAGACCCAGTACTTC
CDR3: CASSSGLAGGWETQYF

J: TRBJ2-2
V: TRBV7-2
D: .
size: .
DNA: TGTGCCAGCAGCCTGATAGGGGGGCCACCCACCGGGGAGCTGTTTTTT
CDR3: CASSLIGGPPTGELFF

J: TRBJ2-1
V: TRBV14
D: .
size: .
DNA: TGTGCCAGCAGCCAAGATGAAGCTGAGCAGTTCTTC
CDR3: CASSQDEAEQFF

J: TRBJ2-7
V: TRBV5-1
D: .
size: few
DNA: TGCGCCAGCAGCGTAACCCTAGACTCCTACGAGCAGTACTTC
CDR3: CASSVTLDSYEQYF

J: TRBJ2-7
V: TRBV5-6
D: TRBD2
size: .
DNA: TGTGCCAGCAGCTTTCGCGGACTAGCGGGAGGGCCGTCCTACGAGCAGTACTTC
CDR3: CASSFRGLAGGPSYEQYF

J: TRBJ2-7
V: TRBV7-6
D: .
size: .
DNA: TGTGCCAGCAGCCCCCGGAGCACCTACGAGCAGTACTTC
CDR3: CASSPRSTYEQYF

J: TRBJ1-5
V: TRBV28
D: TRBD1
size: medium-sized
DNA: TGTGCCAGCAGTTGGACAGGTAATCAGCCCCAGCATTTT
CDR3: CASSWTGNQPQHF

J: TRBJ2-3
V: TRBV6-5
D: .
size: .
DNA: TGTGCCAGCAGGGACCGGGACTCCGGAACAGATACGCAGTATTTT
CDR3: CASRDRDSGTDTQYF

J: TRBJ2-7
V: TRBV7-9
D: .
size: once
DNA: TGTGCCAGCAGCTCGCCGAGCGGGCTGAGCTCCTACGAGCAGTACTTC
CDR3: CASSSPSGLSSYEQYF

J: TRBJ2-1
V: TRBV2
D: TRBD2
size: .
DNA: TGTGCCAGCAGTGAAGCCAGCGGGAGGGCCATCGGTGAGCAGTTCTTC
CDR3: CASSEASGRAIGEQFF

J: TRBJ2-1
V: TRBV2
D: .
size: .
DNA: TGTGCCAGCACAAGACGGGAGACTGAGCAGTTCTTC
CDR3: CASTRRETEQFF

J: TRBJ1-3
V: TRBV9
D: .
size: .
DNA: TGTGCCAGCAGCGTAAGTAGCGACTCTGGAAACACCATATATTTT
CDR3: CASSVSSDSGNTIYF

J: TRBJ2-2
V: TRBV9
D: .
size: .
DNA: TGTGCCAGCAGCGTAGATCCCAGCGGCGGGGAGCTGTTTTTT
CDR3: CASSVDPSGGELFF

J: TRBJ2-5
V: TRBV19
D: .
size: .
DNA: TGTGCCAGTAGTATGATAGGAATGGAGGAGACCCAGTACTTC
CDR3: CASSMIGMEETQYF

J: TRBJ2-7
V: TRBV28
D: .
size: .
DNA: TGTGCCAGCAGTTCCTCAGGGAGTTACGAGCAGTACTTC
CDR3: CASSSSGSYEQYF

J: TRBJ2-2
V: TRBV11-3
D: .
size: .
DNA: TGTGCCAGCAGATACGGGACTACCGGGGAGCTGTTTTTT
CDR3: CASRYGTTGELFF

J: TRBJ2-5
V: TRBV5-1
D: TRBD2
size: large
DNA: TGCGCCAGCAGGAGCAGCGGGAGTCAAGAGACCCAGTACTTC
CDR3: CASRSSGSQETQYF

J: TRBJ2-7
V: TRBV6-1
D: TRBD2
size: few
DNA: TGTGCCAGCGCTACGCGGACTAGACCCTACGAGCAGTACTTC
CDR3: CASATRTRPYEQYF

J: TRBJ2-1
V: TRBV7-9
D: .
size: .
DNA: TGTGCCAGCAGCTTAGTGTCGGGAAACTACAATGAGCAGTTCTTC
CDR3: CASSLVSGNYNEQFF

J: TRBJ1-3
V: TRBV7-3
D: .
size: .
DNA: TGTGCCAGCAGCTTTTGGGGCTCTGGAAACACCATATATTTT
CDR3: CASSFWGSGNTIYF

J: TRBJ2-7
V: TRBV30
D: .
size: .
DNA: TGTGCCTGGAGTGGGCTGTCCTACGAGCAGTACTTC
CDR3: CAWSGLSYEQYF

J: TRBJ1-3
V: TRBV5-1
D: .
size: .
DNA: TGCGCCAGCAGCTTGGGAGCCGATGATGGCACCATATATTTT
CDR3: CASSLGADDGTIYF

J: TRBJ2-7
V: TRBV5-5
D: .
size: .
DNA: TGTGCCAGCAGCTACATTACAGACGAGCAGTACTTC
CDR3: CASSYITDEQYF

J: TRBJ2-3
V: TRBV4-1
D: TRBD1
size: few
DNA: TGCGCCAGCAGCAAGGGGACAGGGGGGACAGATACGCAGTATTTT
CDR3: CASSKGTGGTDTQYF